This section outlines one T cell receptor beta chain sequence together with its context. Its target is unknown. Sequenced by immunoSEQ multiplex PCR; TCRdb stores in-frame clones only, minus some. The repertoire holds about 98,000 clones, with around nine tenths as singletons. This entry comes from a study of cytomegalovirus exposure and HLA in healthy donors. Across the whole study: The same platform was used for the roughly 130 validation repertoires as for the roughly 730 first-cohort repertoires, as reported in a later analysis.

General study results and limits: Some TCR beta chains (over 150 of them) were listed as cytomegalovirus-associated. Rarity marked most TCR sequences, yet some public TCRs occurred in many donors. Reportedly, diagnosis of cytomegalovirus status by the classifier showed high specificity and sensitivity.

The V and J ends lost 3 bases and 4 bases respectively, with 10 bases between them. The CDR3 totals 13 residues. CDR1 is MGHDK and CDR2 is SYGVNS in the germline V gene. The source is a woman aged 25 to 39 in good health and CMV-seronegative. Source material: PBMCs. The chain has TRBV25-1 and TRBJ2-7; D not certain. The CDR3 region has the DNA TGTGCCAGCAGTGAGTTTTCACGGTACGAGCAGTACTTC. Encoded protein: CASSEFSRYEQYF.